The entry below describes one T cell receptor beta chain. Its antigen is undetermined. This specimen comes from a study of graft-versus-host responses after intestinal transplantation. Study context: Uniformly, recipients were administered anti-thymocyte globulin induction with subsequent tacrolimus and steroids for roughly three years. Study-wide results and caveats: Researchers found GvH clones in recipient marrow, and some showed up first in ileum or blood.

Germline V gene data show CDR1 as MDHEN and CDR2 as SYDVKM. This CDR3 spans 11 amino acids. The germline V and J ends were trimmed by 11 bases and 6 bases, with 13 bases remaining between them. The table came from immunoSEQ multiplex PCR; TCRdb's copy has only in-frame clones and leaves some out. The data show approximately 77,000 clones, 92% seen once. The chain joins TRBV28 to TRBJ1-2; D is undetermined. Sample: PBMCs, taken 98 days after intestinal transplantation. This TCR was sampled from a human patient who received an intestinal transplant, so some T cells may come from the graft donor. CDR3 in amino acids: CASQEVDGYTF. The DNA for the CDR3 is TGTGCCTCCCAGGAGGTCGATGGCTACACCTTC.